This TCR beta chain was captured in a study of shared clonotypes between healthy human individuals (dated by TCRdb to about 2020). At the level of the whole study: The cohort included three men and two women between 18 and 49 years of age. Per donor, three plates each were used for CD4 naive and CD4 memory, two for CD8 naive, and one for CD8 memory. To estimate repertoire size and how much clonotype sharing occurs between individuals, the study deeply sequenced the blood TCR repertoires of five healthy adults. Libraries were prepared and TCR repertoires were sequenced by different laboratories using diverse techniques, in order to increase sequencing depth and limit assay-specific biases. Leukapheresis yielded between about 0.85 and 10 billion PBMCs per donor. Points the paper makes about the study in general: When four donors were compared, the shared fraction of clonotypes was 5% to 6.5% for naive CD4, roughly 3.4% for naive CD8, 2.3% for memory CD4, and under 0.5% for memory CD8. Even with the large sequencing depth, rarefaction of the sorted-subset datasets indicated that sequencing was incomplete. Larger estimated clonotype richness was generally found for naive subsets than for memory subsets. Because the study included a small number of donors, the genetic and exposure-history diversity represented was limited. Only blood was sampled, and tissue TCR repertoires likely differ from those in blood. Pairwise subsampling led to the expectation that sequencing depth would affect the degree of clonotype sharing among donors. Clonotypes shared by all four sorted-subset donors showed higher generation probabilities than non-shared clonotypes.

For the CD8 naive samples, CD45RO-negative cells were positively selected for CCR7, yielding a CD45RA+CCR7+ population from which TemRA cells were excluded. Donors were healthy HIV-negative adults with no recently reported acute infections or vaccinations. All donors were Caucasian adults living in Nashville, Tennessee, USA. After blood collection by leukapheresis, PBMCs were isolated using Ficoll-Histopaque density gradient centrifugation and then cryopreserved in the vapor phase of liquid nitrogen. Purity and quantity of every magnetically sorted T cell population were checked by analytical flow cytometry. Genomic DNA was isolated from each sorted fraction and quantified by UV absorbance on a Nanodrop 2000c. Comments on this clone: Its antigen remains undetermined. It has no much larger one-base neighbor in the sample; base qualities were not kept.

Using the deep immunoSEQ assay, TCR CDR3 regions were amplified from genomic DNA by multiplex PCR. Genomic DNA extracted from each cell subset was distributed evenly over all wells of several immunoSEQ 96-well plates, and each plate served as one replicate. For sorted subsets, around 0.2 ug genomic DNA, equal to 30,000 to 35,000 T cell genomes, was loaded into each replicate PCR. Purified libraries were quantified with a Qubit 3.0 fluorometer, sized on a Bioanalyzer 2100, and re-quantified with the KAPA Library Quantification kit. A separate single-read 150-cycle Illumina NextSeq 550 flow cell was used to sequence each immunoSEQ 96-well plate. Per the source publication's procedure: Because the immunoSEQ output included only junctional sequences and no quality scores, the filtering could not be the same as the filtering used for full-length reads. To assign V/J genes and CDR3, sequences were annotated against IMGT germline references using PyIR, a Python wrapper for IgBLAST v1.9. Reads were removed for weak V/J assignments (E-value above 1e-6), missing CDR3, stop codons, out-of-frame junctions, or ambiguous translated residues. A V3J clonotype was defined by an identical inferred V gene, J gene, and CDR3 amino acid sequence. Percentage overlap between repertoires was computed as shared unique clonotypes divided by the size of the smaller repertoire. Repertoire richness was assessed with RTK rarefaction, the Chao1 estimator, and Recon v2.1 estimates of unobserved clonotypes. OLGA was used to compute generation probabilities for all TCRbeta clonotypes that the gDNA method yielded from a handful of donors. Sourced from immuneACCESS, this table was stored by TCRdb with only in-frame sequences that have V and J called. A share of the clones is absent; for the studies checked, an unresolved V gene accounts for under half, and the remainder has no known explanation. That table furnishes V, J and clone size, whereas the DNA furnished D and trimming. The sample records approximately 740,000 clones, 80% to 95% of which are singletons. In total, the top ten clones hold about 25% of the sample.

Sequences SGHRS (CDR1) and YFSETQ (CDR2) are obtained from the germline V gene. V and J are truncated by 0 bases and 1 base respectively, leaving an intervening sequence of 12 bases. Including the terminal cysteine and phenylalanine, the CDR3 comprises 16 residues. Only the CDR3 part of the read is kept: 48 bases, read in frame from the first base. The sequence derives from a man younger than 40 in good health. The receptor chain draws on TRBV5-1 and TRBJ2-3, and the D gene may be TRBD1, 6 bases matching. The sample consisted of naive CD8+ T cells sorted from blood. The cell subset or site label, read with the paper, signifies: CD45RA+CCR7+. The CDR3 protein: CASSLETGWGTDTQYF. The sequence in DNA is TGCGCCAGCAGCTTGGAAACAGGGTGGGGCACAGATACGCAGTATTTT.